One sample yielded the 27 T cell receptor beta chains listed below, sequenced in a study of T cells after posttransplantation cyclophosphamide. Clones were read by immunoSEQ multiplex PCR, and TCRdb kept only the in-frame ones, dropping some. The sample shows about 38,000 clones, no singletons; the ten largest hold roughly 2.5%. Material: PBMCs. These receptors originate from a man aged 50 or older in good health, CMV-negative, and a related stem cell transplant donor.

This clone was recorded many times. The V and J genes are TRBV5-4 and TRBJ2-7; 10 bases fit TRBD1. J lost 3 bases, V lost 4 bases, and 4 bases had no gene match. This CDR3 comprises 14 residues. From germline, CDR1 is SGHNT and CDR2 YYREEE (reference sequence). The chain's CDR3 is CASSPGDRGYEQYF. The CDR3, as DNA: TGTGCCAGCAGCCCAGGGGACAGGGGCTACGAGCAGTACTTC.

The table lists this clone with many counts. This chain uses TRBV9 with TRBJ2-2; D is unclear. The CDR3 is 18 residues long. From germline, CDR1 is SGDLS and CDR2 YYNGEE. Trimming took 2 bases from V and 0 from J, leaving 17 bases between them. Here the CDR3 DNA reads TGTGCCAGCAGCGTCTTAAACTTTTCTCCTACGAACACCGGGGAGCTGTTTTTT. Translating it yields CASSVLNFSPTNTGELFF.

This clone was found many times. The chain joins TRBV9 to TRBJ1-4; TRBD1 is a possible D gene (6 bases). The germline V gene has CDR1 SGDLS and CDR2 YYNGEE. V was pared by 4 bases and J by 8 bases, with 18 bases between. CDR3 size: 15 residues. CDR3 DNA sequence: TGTGCCAGCAGCCCCCGGACAGAGGTATACGAAAAACTGTTTTTT. Translating it yields CASSPRTEVYEKLFF.

This clone was detected many times. The CDR3 loop is CASSLDGVNTEAFF. The CDR3 DNA reads as TGTGCCAGCAGCTTGGATGGAGTGAACACTGAAGCTTTCTTT. The chain joins TRBV7-2 to TRBJ1-1; D call uncertain. Germline CDR1 is SGHTA and CDR2 is FQGNSA. The CDR3 extends over 14 amino acids. V lost 3 bases, J lost 0 bases, and 8 bases lay in between.

This clone was detected ten times or more. The chain couples TRBV4-1 to TRBJ2-7, with 7 positions matching TRBD2. This CDR3 region has 16 residues. V lost 1 base, J lost 6 bases, and 12 bases stayed unmatched. The germline gives CDR1 MGHRA, CDR2 YSYEKL. DNA of the CDR3: TGCGCCAGCAGCCAAGGGCCACTCGCGGGAGCGAGCGAGCAGTACTTC. Protein product: CASSQGPLAGASEQYF.

The chain recombines TRBV28 with TRBJ2-5; possibly TRBD1 for D (6 bases). The J call may be in error: the DNA end matches TRBJ2-7 better. The germline V gene has CDR1 MDHEN and CDR2 SYDVKM. This CDR3 is 14 amino acids long. The CDR3 DNA reads TGTGCCAGCAGTCGTCCGGACAGCTCCTACGAGCAGTACTTC. Amino acids: CASSRPDSSYEQYF.

The chain uses TRBV27 and TRBJ2-5; TRBD2 might be the D (6 bases). The CDR3 contains 15 residues. From germline, CDR1 is MNHEY and CDR2 SMNVEV (reference sequence). V lost 5 bases, J lost 1 base, and 14 bases lay in between. For the CDR3, the DNA is TGTGCCAGCAGTAGGAGGGCCGGGTCCCAAGAGACCCAGTACTTC. Protein: CASSRRAGSQETQYF.

This clone occurred a few times. CDR3 protein: CASSTRAGPSYEQYF. The CDR3 nucleotides are TGTGCCAGCAGCACCCGAGCGGGACCATCCTACGAGCAGTACTTC. The chain uses TRBV5-4 and TRBJ2-7; 7 bases fit TRBD2. Germline trimming cut 4 bases from V and 1 base from J; bases unmatched to any gene: 8. Germline V gene lookup returns CDR1 SGHNT and CDR2 YYREEE (reference sequence). The CDR3 is 15 residues long.

This clone was detected many times. The rearrangement uses TRBV7-9 and TRBJ1-4; no firm D call. Trimming took 4 bases from V and 8 from J, leaving 8 bases between them. Germline values: CDR1 SEHNR, CDR2 FQNEAQ (reference sequence). The CDR3 runs 12 residues. CDR3 DNA sequence: TGTGCCAGCAGCTCCGGAGGGGAAAAACTGTTTTTT. Its protein product is CASSSGGEKLFF.

This clone has a count of ten or more. This chain uses TRBV27 with TRBJ2-7; 8 bases are shared with TRBD1. The CDR3 runs to 15 residues. Germline loops: CDR1 MNHEY, CDR2 SMNVEV (reference sequence). V was clipped by 3 bases and J by 2 bases; unmatched bases: 6. CDR3 nucleotide sequence: TGTGCCAGCAGTTTTCAGGGGGCTGGGACCTACGAGCAGTACTTC. Protein product: CASSFQGAGTYEQYF.

This clone appeared many times. The CDR3 spells CASSFQGVQGYTF. As DNA, the CDR3 is TGTGCCAGCAGCTTCCAGGGGGTACAAGGCTACACCTTC. This chain connects TRBV7-3 to TRBJ1-2; 7 nucleotides agree with TRBD1. In germline, CDR1 is SGHTA, CDR2 FQGTGA. V dropped 3 bases and J dropped 8; count of bases not matched to a gene: 6. The CDR3 is 13 residues long.

This clone was counted ten times or more. This chain uses TRBV30 with TRBJ2-4; D may be TRBD1 (6 bases). Germline CDR1 is GTSNPN and CDR2 is SVGIG (reference sequence). There are 14 residues in the CDR3. Trimming removed 2 bases from V and 9 bases from J, with 17 bases in between. For the CDR3, the DNA is TGTGCCTGGAGTCGCCTGCAGGGGACGGGCATTCAGTACTTC. Encoded protein: CAWSRLQGTGIQYF.

This clone was counted many times. The chain uses TRBV6-1 and TRBJ1-2, with D unclear. This CDR3 is 13 amino acids long. The V gene's germline CDR1 is MNHNS and CDR2 SASEGT. Trimming shortened V by 3 bases and J by 3 bases, and 8 bases separated the two germline ends. In nucleotides, the CDR3 is TGTGCCAGCAGTGAGCGGGGTGACTATGGCTACACCTTC. This encodes CASSERGDYGYTF.

This clone came up a few times. J is TRBJ1-6 and V is TRBV19; 9 bases agree with TRBD1. This CDR3 has 18 residues. Germline-derived CDR1 and CDR2 are LNHDA and SQIVND (reference sequence). V shed 4 bases and J 6 bases; nucleotides not matched to a gene: 13. CDR3 region: CASSKFGTGTDFNSPLHF. The CDR3 DNA reads as TGTGCCAGTAGTAAATTTGGGACAGGGACGGATTTTAATTCACCCCTCCACTTT.

Ten or more counts support this clone. The chain links TRBV10-2 to TRBJ2-7, with TRBD2 matching 7 bases. CDR3 length: 14 amino acids. V gave up 6 bases and J gave up 0 bases; unmatched junction bases: 5. Germline lookup yields CDR1 WSHSY and CDR2 SAAADI. The CDR3 DNA sequence: TGCGCCAGCAGGGACGGGAGGAGCTCCTACGAGCAGTACTTC. Translated, it gives CASRDGRSSYEQYF.

This clone turned up a few times. This chain connects TRBV19 to TRBJ2-3; TRBD1 matches 8 bases. The CDR3 spans 15 residues. Trimming removed 5 bases from V and 4 bases from J; junction bases left unmatched: 8. CDR1 LNHDA and CDR2 SQIVND come from the germline V gene (reference sequence). As DNA, the CDR3 is TGTGCCAGTAGTCCGAGGACAGGGTTCCCAGATACGCAGTATTTT. It encodes CASSPRTGFPDTQYF.

This clone was detected only a few times. The V and J genes are TRBV28 and TRBJ2-1, with unresolved D. Trimming removed 5 bases at V and 0 bases at J, with 14 bases between. The V gene's germline CDR1 is MDHEN and CDR2 SYDVKM. The CDR3 is made up of 16 amino acids. The CDR3 DNA sequence: TGTGCCAGCAGTCCTTTTTGGTCGAGCTCCTACAATGAGCAGTTCTTC. This gives the protein CASSPFWSSSYNEQFF. Filled out from reference TRBV28 and TRBJ2-1, the complete variable domain reads DVKVTQSSRYLVKRTGEKVFLECVQDMDHENMFWYRQDPGLGLRLIYFSYDVKMKEKGDIPEGYSVSREKKERFSLILESASTNQTSMYLCASSPFWSSSYNEQFFGPGTRLTVL.

This clone was recorded at least ten times. The genes are TRBV2 and TRBJ1-3, with a weak D call TRBD1 (5 bases). This CDR3 contains 15 residues. Trimming cost V 6 bases and J 0 bases, with 12 bases left between them. Germline CDR1 and CDR2: SNHLY and FYNNEI. The CDR3 DNA follows: TGTGCCAGCAGCGGACAAGGCAGCTCTGGAAACACCATATATTTT. Its protein is CASSGQGSSGNTIYF. The variable domain in full, completed from reference TRBV2 and TRBJ1-3, reads EPEVTQTPSHQVTQMGQEVILRCVPISNHLYFYWYRQILGQKVEFLVSFYNNEISEKSEIFDDQFSVERPDGSNFTLKIRSTKLEDSAMYFCASSGQGSSGNTIYFGEGSWLTVV.

The chain combines TRBV6-1 with TRBJ2-1, with TRBD2 matching 14 bases. This CDR3 comprises 18 residues. V gave up 3 bases and J gave up 7 bases; unmatched junction bases: 11. Germline CDR1 MNHNS, CDR2 SASEGT. CDR3 residues: CASSDRLAGGPKRNEQFF. CDR3 nucleotide sequence: TGTGCCAGCAGTGATAGACTAGCGGGAGGGCCGAAGCGGAATGAGCAGTTCTTC.

This clone was observed a handful of times. The J gene is TRBJ2-1, the V gene TRBV29-1; the match to TRBD2 covers 10 bases. This CDR3 comprises 14 residues. The junction had 9 bases not matched to a gene; V was cut back by 4 bases and J by 9 bases. The germline gives CDR1 SQVTM, CDR2 ANQGSEA. The CDR3 nucleotides read TGCAGCGTTGGGGGGTCTAGCGGGGGTGGTGAGCAGTTCTTC. This translates into CSVGGSSGGGEQFF.

This clone came up many times. The V gene is TRBV2, the J gene TRBJ1-3, with 8 nucleotides matching TRBD1. Germline V gene data show CDR1 as SNHLY and CDR2 as FYNNEI. Germline trimming cut 4 bases from V and 1 base from J; bases unmatched to any gene: 6. The CDR3 covers 16 residues. The CDR3 reads CASSGQGPTSGNTIYF. In DNA, the CDR3 is TGTGCCAGCAGTGGACAGGGGCCCACATCTGGAAACACCATATATTTT.

In this sample, this clone turned up many times. V gene TRBV5-1 combines with J gene TRBJ2-3; 10 nucleotides line up with TRBD2. V lost 4 bases and J lost 4; bases outside the gene matches: 12. Looked up from germline, CDR1 is SGHRS and CDR2 is YFSETQ. CDR3 length equals 17 residues. The CDR3 DNA reads TGCGCCAGCAGCCCACGACTCCCAGCGGGGGGGGCAGATACGCAGTATTTT. Its translation is CASSPRLPAGGADTQYF.

This clone has a count of ten or more. The chain carries TRBV4-1 and TRBJ1-1; D remains ambiguous. The CDR3 runs 12 residues. V was pared by 0 bases and J by 8 bases, with 7 bases between. Germline V gives CDR1 MGHRA, CDR2 YSYEKL. The chain's CDR3 is CASSQDSLEAFF. The CDR3 nucleotides are TGCGCCAGCAGCCAAGACTCCTTGGAAGCTTTCTTT.

In its sample, this clone was seen many times. J is TRBJ2-3 and V is TRBV7-9; TRBD2 matches 9 bases. The CDR3 runs 16 residues. V was clipped by 11 bases and J by 4 bases; unmatched bases: 16. Germline assignment: CDR1 SEHNR and CDR2 FQNEAQ (reference sequence). CDR3 sequence: CAGTGSSGRGADTQYF. The CDR3 DNA is TGTGCCGGTACCGGAAGTAGCGGGAGAGGAGCAGATACGCAGTATTTT.

Many counts were recorded for this clone. This chain links TRBV7-2 with TRBJ2-7; no clear D gene. The V and J ends lost 4 bases and 3 bases respectively, with 10 bases between them. Germline V gives CDR1 SGHTA, CDR2 FQGNSA. CDR3 length equals 13 residues. DNA of the CDR3: TGTGCCAGCAGCTCTCCCAACTACTACGAGCAGTACTTC. This sequence encodes CASSSPNYYEQYF.

Many counts were recorded for this clone. The rearrangement joins TRBV10-2 to TRBJ1-5; TRBD1 aligns across 9 bases. Looked up from germline, CDR1 is WSHSY and CDR2 is SAAADI. Trimming cost V 2 bases and J 8 bases; bases outside gene matches: 7. The CDR3 has 15 amino acids. The CDR3 region is CASSEIYRGREPQHF. In nucleotides, the CDR3 is TGCGCCAGCAGTGAGATTTACAGGGGGCGCGAGCCCCAGCATTTT.

This clone was seen many times. The rearrangement uses TRBV7-9 and TRBJ1-6; 7 nucleotides line up with TRBD1. Germline CDR1 reads SEHNR; CDR2 reads FQNEAQ (reference sequence). J lost 8 bases, V lost 5 bases, and 6 bases had no gene match. The length of the CDR3 is 14 residues. The CDR3 protein is CASSAGTVDSPLHF. The DNA of the CDR3 is TGTGCCAGCAGCGCCGGGACAGTGGATTCACCCCTCCACTTT.